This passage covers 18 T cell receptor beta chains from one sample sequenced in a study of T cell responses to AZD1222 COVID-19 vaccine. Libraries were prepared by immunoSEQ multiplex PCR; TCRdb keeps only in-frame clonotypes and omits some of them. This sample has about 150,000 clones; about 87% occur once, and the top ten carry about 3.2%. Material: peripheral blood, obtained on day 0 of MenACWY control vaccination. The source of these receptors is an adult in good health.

The CDR3 DNA sequence: TGCGCCAGCAGCATCACAGGGTTCGGCACTGAAGCTTTCTTT. This codes for CASSITGFGTEAFF. The V call is TRBV5-1, the J call TRBJ1-1; tentative D call: TRBD1 (6 bases). This CDR3 has 14 residues. Trimming removed 4 bases from V and 4 bases from J, with 14 bases in between. CDR1 and CDR2 from the germline V gene are SGHRS and YFSETQ.

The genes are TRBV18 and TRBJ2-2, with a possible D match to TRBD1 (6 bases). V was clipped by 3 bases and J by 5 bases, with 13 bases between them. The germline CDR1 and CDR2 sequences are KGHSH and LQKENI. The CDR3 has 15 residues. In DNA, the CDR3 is TGTGCCAGCTCACCCCAGGGGAAAGAGACCGGGGAGCTGTTTTTT. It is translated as CASSPQGKETGELFF.

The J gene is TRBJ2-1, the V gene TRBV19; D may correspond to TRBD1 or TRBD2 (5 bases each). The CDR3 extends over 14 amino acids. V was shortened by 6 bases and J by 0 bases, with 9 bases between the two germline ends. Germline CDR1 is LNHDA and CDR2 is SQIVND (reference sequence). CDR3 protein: CASSGTLSYNEQFF. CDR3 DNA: TGTGCCAGTAGCGGGACCCTCTCCTACAATGAGCAGTTCTTC.

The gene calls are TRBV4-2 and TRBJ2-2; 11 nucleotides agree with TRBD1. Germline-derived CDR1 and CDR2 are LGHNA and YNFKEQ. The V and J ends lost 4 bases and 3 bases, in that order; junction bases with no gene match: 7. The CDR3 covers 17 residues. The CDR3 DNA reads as TGTGCCAGCAGCCTCAAGGGGGGACAGGGGGACACCGGGGAGCTGTTTTTT. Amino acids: CASSLKGGQGDTGELFF.

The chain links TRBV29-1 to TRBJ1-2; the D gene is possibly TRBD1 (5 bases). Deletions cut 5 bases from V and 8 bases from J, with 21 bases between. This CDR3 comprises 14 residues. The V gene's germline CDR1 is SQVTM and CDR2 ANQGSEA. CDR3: CSVTIQGTKEGYTF. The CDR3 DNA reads TGCAGCGTTACCATCCAGGGCACCAAGGAGGGCTACACCTTC.

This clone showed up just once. The CDR3 region is CASSYAGLHNEQFF. CDR3 nucleotide sequence: TGTGCCAGCAGTTATGCAGGACTTCACAATGAGCAGTTCTTC. The gene calls are TRBV6-2 or TRBV6-3 and TRBJ2-1; tentative D call: TRBD2 (5 bases). Trimming stripped 3 bases from V and 5 bases from J, with 11 bases between. From germline, CDR1 is MNHEY and CDR2 SVGEGT. CDR3 length: 14 amino acids.

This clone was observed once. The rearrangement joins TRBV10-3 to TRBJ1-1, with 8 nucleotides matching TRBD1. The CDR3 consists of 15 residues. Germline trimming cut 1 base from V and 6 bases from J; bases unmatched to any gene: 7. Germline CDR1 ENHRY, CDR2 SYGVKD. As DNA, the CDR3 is TGTGCCATCAGTGAGTTGCGACAGGGGAGGGCTGAAGCTTTCTTT. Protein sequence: CAISELRQGRAEAFF.

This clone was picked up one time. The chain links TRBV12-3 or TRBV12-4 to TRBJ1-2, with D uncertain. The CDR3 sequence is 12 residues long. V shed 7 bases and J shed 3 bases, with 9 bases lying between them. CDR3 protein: CASTGSYYGYTF. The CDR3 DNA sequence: TGTGCCAGCACCGGGTCCTACTATGGCTACACCTTC.

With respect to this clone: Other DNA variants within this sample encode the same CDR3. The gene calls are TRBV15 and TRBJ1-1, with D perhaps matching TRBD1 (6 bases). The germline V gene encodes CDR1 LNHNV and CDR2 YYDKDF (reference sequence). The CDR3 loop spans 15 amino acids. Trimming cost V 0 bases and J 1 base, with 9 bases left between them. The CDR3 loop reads CATSRDRGANTEAFF. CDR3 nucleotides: TGTGCCACCAGCAGAGATCGGGGGGCGAACACTGAAGCTTTCTTT.

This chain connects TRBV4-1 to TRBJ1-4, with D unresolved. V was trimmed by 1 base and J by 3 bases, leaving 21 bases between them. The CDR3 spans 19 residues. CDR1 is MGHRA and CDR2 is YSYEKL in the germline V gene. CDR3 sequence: CASSQVGQRIGISNEKLFF. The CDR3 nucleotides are TGCGCCAGCAGCCAAGTTGGGCAAAGGATTGGGATTTCTAATGAAAAACTGTTTTTT.

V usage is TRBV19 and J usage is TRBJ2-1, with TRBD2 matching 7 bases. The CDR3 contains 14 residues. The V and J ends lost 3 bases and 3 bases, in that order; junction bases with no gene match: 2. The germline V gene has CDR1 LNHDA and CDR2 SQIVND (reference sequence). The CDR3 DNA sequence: TGTGCCAGTAGTATCCTAGCGGTCTACAATGAGCAGTTCTTC. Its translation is CASSILAVYNEQFF.

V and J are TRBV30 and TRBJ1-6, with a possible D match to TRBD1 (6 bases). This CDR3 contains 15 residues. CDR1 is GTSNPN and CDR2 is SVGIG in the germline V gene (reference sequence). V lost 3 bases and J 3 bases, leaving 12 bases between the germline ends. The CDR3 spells CAWRAGQNYNSPLHF. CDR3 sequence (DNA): TGTGCCTGGAGGGCAGGACAGAACTATAATTCACCCCTCCACTTT.

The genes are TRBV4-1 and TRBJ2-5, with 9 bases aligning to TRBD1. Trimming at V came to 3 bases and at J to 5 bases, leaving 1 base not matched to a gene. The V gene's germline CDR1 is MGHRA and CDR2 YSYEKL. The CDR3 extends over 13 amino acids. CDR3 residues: CASSQTGGETQYF. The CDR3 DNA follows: TGCGCCAGCAGCCAGACAGGGGGGGAGACCCAGTACTTC.

The CDR3 loop is CASRITGPTEAFF. Written as DNA, the CDR3 is TGTGCCAGCAGGATCACAGGGCCCACTGAAGCTTTCTTT. The chain recombines TRBV28 with TRBJ1-1, with a possible D match to TRBD1 (6 bases). V was shortened by 6 bases and J by 4 bases, with 12 bases between the two germline ends. Germline values: CDR1 MDHEN, CDR2 SYDVKM. CDR3 length: 13 residues.

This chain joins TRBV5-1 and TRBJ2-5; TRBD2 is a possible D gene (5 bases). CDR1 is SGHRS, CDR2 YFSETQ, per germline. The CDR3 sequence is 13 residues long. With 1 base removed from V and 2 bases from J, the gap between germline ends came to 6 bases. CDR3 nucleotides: TGCGCCAGCAGCTTGTCGGGGCAAGAGACCCAGTACTTC. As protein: CASSLSGQETQYF.

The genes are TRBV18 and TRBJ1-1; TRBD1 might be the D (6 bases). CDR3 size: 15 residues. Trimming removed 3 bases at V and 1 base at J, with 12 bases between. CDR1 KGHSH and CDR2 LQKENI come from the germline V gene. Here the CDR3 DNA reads TGTGCCAGCTCACCGGGGTTGACAGGGAACACTGAAGCTTTCTTT. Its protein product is CASSPGLTGNTEAFF.

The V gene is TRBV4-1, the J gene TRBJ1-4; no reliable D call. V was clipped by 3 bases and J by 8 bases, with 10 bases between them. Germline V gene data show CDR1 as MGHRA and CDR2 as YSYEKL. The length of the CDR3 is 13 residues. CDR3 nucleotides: TGCGCCAGCAGCCAGATACACGGGGAAAAACTGTTTTTT. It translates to CASSQIHGEKLFF.

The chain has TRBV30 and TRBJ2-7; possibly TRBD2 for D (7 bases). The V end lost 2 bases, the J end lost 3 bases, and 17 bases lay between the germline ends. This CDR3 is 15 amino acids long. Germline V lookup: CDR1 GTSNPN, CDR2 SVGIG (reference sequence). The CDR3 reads CAWSKGGGRVYEQYF. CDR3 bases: TGTGCCTGGAGTAAGGGCGGGGGCAGGGTCTACGAGCAGTACTTC. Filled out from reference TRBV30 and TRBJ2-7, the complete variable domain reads SQTIHQWPATLVQPVGSPLSLECTVEGTSNPNLYWYRQAAGRGLQLLFYSVGIGQISSEVPQNLSASRPQDRQFILSSKKLLLSDSGFYLCAWSKGGGRVYEQYFGPGTRLTVT.